The next 16 T cell receptor beta chains were all read from a single sample in a study of CD8 T cells in ankylosing spondylitis. TCRdb passed the 5' RACE reads through MiXCR, listing each CDR3 protein once. The repertoire has around 320,000 distinct CDR3 sequences, 20% to 25% of them found once; the top ten carry 3% to 4%. The specimen was blood, either unsorted or a sorted T cell fraction (not recorded which). The source of these receptors is a female donor with ankylosing spondylitis or in good health (not recorded which).

This clonotype was recorded a few times. The chain links TRBV6-2 or TRBV6-3 to TRBJ2-7, with D unclear. The V end lost 9 bases, the J end lost 3 bases, and 18 bases lay between the germline ends. Looked up from germline, CDR1 is MNHEY and CDR2 is SVGEGT. CDR3 length equals 14 residues. CDR3 DNA: TGTGCCAGATTTCTCTCTTCCACTTACTACGAGCAGTACTTC. It specifies CARFLSSTYYEQYF.

The chain recombines TRBV6-5 with TRBJ2-5, with 8 bases that match TRBD2. The germline V gene encodes CDR1 MNHEY and CDR2 SVGAGI. The CDR3 sequence is 17 residues long. J lost 5 bases, V lost 0 bases, and 11 bases had no gene match. Written as DNA, the CDR3 is TGTGCCAGCAGTTACTCGATTCGAGCGGGAGAAACGGAGACCCAGTACTTC. Encoded protein: CASSYSIRAGETETQYF.

This clonotype has a count of ten or more. The chain links TRBV6-6 to TRBJ2-3; D is uncertain. CDR1 and CDR2 (germline): MNHNY, SVGAGI (reference sequence). V dropped 6 bases and J dropped 6 bases, with 10 bases sitting between them. The CDR3 extends over 12 amino acids. As DNA, the CDR3 is TGTGCCAGCAGACCCTCCCGCGATACGCAGTATTTT. Translated, it gives CASRPSRDTQYF.

This sequence joins TRBV7-2 and TRBJ2-7, with 8 bases matching TRBD1. There are 14 residues in the CDR3. Germline V gene data show CDR1 as SGHTA and CDR2 as FQGNSA. V gave up 7 bases and J gave up 3 bases; unmatched junction bases: 8. In nucleotides, the CDR3 is TGTGCCAGCACCCCAGGACAGGGTCTCTACGAGCAGTACTTC. Translation: CASTPGQGLYEQYF.

This clonotype has ten or more counts. V gene TRBV7-9 combines with J gene TRBJ2-7; 7 bases are a match to TRBD1. Unmatched junction bases numbered 4, after V lost 7 bases and J lost 4 bases. CDR3 length: 12 residues. In germline, CDR1 is SEHNR, CDR2 FQNEAQ (reference sequence). CDR3 sequence: CASTSTGYEQYF. Here the CDR3 DNA reads TGTGCCAGCACATCGACAGGGTACGAGCAGTACTTC.

This clonotype was counted a few times. In DNA, the CDR3 is TGTGCCAGCACCCACCCGGGGGGCAGGGGCACTGAAGCTTTCTTT. Translation gives CASTHPGGRGTEAFF. This chain connects TRBV12-3 or TRBV12-4 to TRBJ1-1; TRBD1 is a possible D gene (6 bases). Trimming removed 7 bases at V and 4 bases at J, with 19 bases between. This CDR3 comprises 15 residues.

CDR3 region: CASSGEVSYNEQFF. CDR3 DNA sequence: TGCGCCAGCAGTGGGGAGGTCTCCTACAATGAGCAGTTCTTC. This chain joins TRBV10-2 and TRBJ2-1; tentatively, D is TRBD2 (6 bases). Deletions cut 4 bases from V and 0 bases from J, with 7 bases between. Germline-derived CDR1 and CDR2 are WSHSY and SAAADI. This CDR3 has 14 residues.

The rearrangement joins TRBV7-2 to TRBJ1-1; D is uncertain. Trimming stripped 0 bases from V and 0 bases from J, with 11 bases between. Looked up from germline, CDR1 is SGHTA and CDR2 is FQGNSA. This CDR3 comprises 16 residues. The CDR3 coding sequence is TGTGCCAGCAGCTTAGCGCGAATAGGTTTGAACACTGAAGCTTTCTTT. Its translation: CASSLARIGLNTEAFF. Filled out from reference TRBV7-2 and TRBJ1-1, the complete variable domain reads GAGVSQSPSNKVTEKGKDVELRCDPISGHTALYWYRQSLGQGLEFLIYFQGNSAPDKSGLPSDRFSAERTGGSVSTLTIQRTQQEDSAVYLCASSLARIGLNTEAFFGQGTRLTVV.

This chain joins TRBV20-1 and TRBJ2-3; D unresolved. Per the germline V gene, CDR1 is DFQATT and CDR2 is SNEGSKA (reference sequence). V was clipped by 3 bases and J by 5 bases, with 9 bases between them. CDR3 size: 12 residues. The CDR3 reads CSASAAQDTQYF. The CDR3 nucleotides are TGCAGTGCTAGTGCGGCACAAGATACGCAGTATTTT.

At least ten counts were recorded for this clonotype. CDR3 in DNA: TGTGCCAGCAGTTACTCGATGGGGGGACGAGAGACCCAGTACTTC. Translating gives CASSYSMGGRETQYF. The rearrangement joins TRBV6-5 to TRBJ2-5; D possibly corresponds to TRBD2 (6 bases). The germline V gene has CDR1 MNHEY and CDR2 SVGAGI. The CDR3 has 15 amino acids. V lost 0 bases to trimming and J lost 4 bases, with 12 bases between them.

The genes are TRBV7-2 and TRBJ2-3; D unresolved. CDR3 length equals 14 residues. Looked up from germline, CDR1 is SGHTA and CDR2 is FQGNSA. Trimming removed 2 bases from V and 2 bases from J, with 8 bases in between. The DNA for the CDR3 is TGTGCCAGCAGCTTACCACAGTTCACAGATACGCAGTATTTT. Its protein is CASSLPQFTDTQYF.

The chain is built from TRBV20-1 and TRBJ2-2; D unclear. The CDR3 extends over 15 amino acids. Germline CDR1 and CDR2: DFQATT and SNEGSKA (reference sequence). V lost 2 bases to trimming and J lost 4 bases, with 14 bases between them. In DNA form, the CDR3 reads TGCAGTGCTAGACCTGACGGGTACACCACCGGGGAGCTGTTTTTT. Protein: CSARPDGYTTGELFF.

The chain links TRBV20-1 to TRBJ2-5; D perhaps matches TRBD1 (6 bases). Germline CDR1 is DFQATT and CDR2 is SNEGSKA (reference sequence). CDR3 size: 14 residues. Trimming took off 1 base at V and 1 base at J, with 10 bases between the two ends. The CDR3: CSARGTVIQETQYF. The CDR3 DNA reads TGCAGTGCTAGAGGGACAGTCATCCAAGAGACCCAGTACTTC.

This clonotype was seen a few times. The chain recombines TRBV5-6 with TRBJ2-3; tentatively, D is TRBD1 or TRBD2 (6 bases each). The germline gives CDR1 SGHDT, CDR2 YYEEEE. The CDR3 is made up of 13 amino acids. Trimming shortened V by 6 bases and J by 6 bases, and 14 bases separated the two germline ends. In DNA, the CDR3 is TGTGCCAGCAACACTCCGGGGGCGGATACGCAGTATTTT. This codes for CASNTPGADTQYF.

The chain has TRBV6-2 or TRBV6-3 and TRBJ2-7; TRBD2 matches 8 bases. The CDR3 is 17 residues long. With V trimmed by 4 bases and J by 0 bases, 11 bases remained unmatched. CDR1 and CDR2 (germline): MNHEY, SVGEGT. In nucleotides, the CDR3 is TGTGCCAGCAGTTCCTCCAGGACTAGCTTTAGCTCCTACGAGCAGTACTTC. Residues: CASSSSRTSFSSYEQYF.

The rearrangement uses TRBV20-1 and TRBJ2-3, with a possible D match to TRBD1 (5 bases). Germline-derived CDR1 and CDR2 are DFQATT and SNEGSKA (reference sequence). V lost 4 bases to trimming and J lost 5 bases, with 10 bases between them. This CDR3 is 12 amino acids long. The CDR3: CSATRQGDTQYF. CDR3 in DNA: TGCAGTGCTACCAGGCAGGGAGATACGCAGTATTTT.